This is a list of T cell receptor beta chains from one sample in a study of blood T cell repertoires in COVID-19. Here immunoSEQ multiplex PCR was the method, and the copy in TCRdb shows in-frame clones only, minus some. The sample records about 200,000 clones, approximately 80% being singletons. The sequencing input was peripheral blood. These receptors all come from a middle-aged man with acute or convalescent COVID-19. Both conserved end residues are part of each CDR3. The D gene is left open where the match is weak. A clone size is listed for some rows: how often the clone was seen (once, few, many), or a class if it is expanded.

j_call clone_size v_call d_call cdr3_aa cdr3_nt
TRBJ2-3 - TRBV6-2/TRBV6-3 - CASSLGLDTDTQYF TGTGCCAGCAGCCTAGGACTTGACACAGATACGCAGTATTTT
TRBJ1-2 once TRBV4-3 - CASSLNYLRGYGYTF TGCGCCAGCAGTCTAAACTATTTGAGAGGATATGGCTACACCTTC
TRBJ2-2 - TRBV5-1 - CASSWSEGLMNTGELFF TGCGCCAGCAGCTGGTCCGAGGGACTCATGAACACCGGGGAGCTGTTTTTT
TRBJ2-5 - TRBV5-1 - CASSRGLAETQYF TGCGCCAGCAGCCGAGGACTCGCAGAGACCCAGTACTTC
TRBJ1-1 few TRBV7-2 - CASSPGFNTEAFF TGTGCCAGCAGCCCCGGGTTTAACACTGAAGCTTTCTTT
TRBJ1-1 - TRBV7-9 - CASSFLGASTEAFF TGTGCCAGCAGCTTTCTGGGGGCGAGCACTGAAGCTTTCTTT
TRBJ1-2 few TRBV18 - CASSPRRDYGYTF TGTGCCAGCTCACCAAGAAGAGACTATGGCTACACCTTC
TRBJ1-2 - TRBV4-1 TRBD1 CASSQVQGAGYGYTF TGCGCCAGCAGCCAGGTACAGGGGGCCGGGTATGGCTACACCTTC
TRBJ1-5 - TRBV7-9 TRBD1 CASSGQGAEQPQHF TGTGCCAGCAGCGGACAGGGGGCCGAACAGCCCCAGCATTTT
TRBJ1-4 - TRBV19 TRBD1 CASSLDRDEKLFF TGTGCCAGCTCCCTGGACAGGGACGAAAAACTGTTTTTT
TRBJ1-4 many TRBV5-6 - CASSPGQTDEKLFF TGTGCCAGCAGTCCTGGACAGACAGATGAAAAACTGTTTTTT
TRBJ2-7 few TRBV19 - CASSGGVSGQYF TGTGCCAGTTCGGGGGGCGTTTCTGGGCAGTACTTC
TRBJ2-2 - TRBV5-6 - CASSYRVYTGELFF TGTGCCAGCAGCTACAGGGTGTACACCGGGGAGCTGTTTTTT
TRBJ1-1 - TRBV18 TRBD1 CASSPPYNRGTEAFF TGTGCCAGCTCACCACCGTACAACAGGGGCACTGAAGCTTTCTTT
TRBJ1-5 once TRBV6-2/TRBV6-3 - CASSYRGVIGGESNQPQHF TGTGCCAGCAGTTACCGTGGGGTTATTGGGGGCGAGAGCAATCAGCCCCAGCATTTT
TRBJ1-1 - TRBV30 TRBD1 CAWGTDSTEAFF TGTGCCTGGGGGACAGATAGCACTGAAGCTTTCTTT
TRBJ2-2 - TRBV6-5 - CASSPIVTGELFF TGTGCCAGCTCGCCTATAGTGACCGGGGAGCTGTTTTTT
TRBJ2-5 once TRBV3-1/TRBV3-2 TRBD1 CASSHWDRQETQYF TGTGCCAGCAGCCACTGGGACAGACAAGAGACCCAGTACTTC
TRBJ2-1 - TRBV6-1 - CASSELVHPYNEQFF TGTGCCAGCAGTGAACTTGTACATCCCTACAATGAGCAGTTCTTC
TRBJ2-2 - TRBV9 - CASSPGLSSTGELFF TGTGCCAGCAGCCCGGGACTTTCCAGCACCGGGGAGCTGTTTTTT
TRBJ1-5 - TRBV5-8 TRBD1 CASREDRGPNQPQHF TGTGCCAGCAGGGAGGACAGGGGGCCCAATCAGCCCCAGCATTTT
TRBJ1-2 - TRBV5-1 TRBD1 CASSLTSGTGKYGYTF TGCGCCAGCAGCTTGACTTCCGGGACAGGGAAATATGGCTACACCTTC
TRBJ1-4 few TRBV14 - CASQRQEGNEKLFF TGTGCCAGCCAGCGACAGGAAGGCAATGAAAAACTGTTTTTT
TRBJ2-2 - TRBV11-2 TRBD2 CASSAGASGTGELFF TGTGCCAGCAGCGCAGGGGCTAGCGGGACCGGGGAGCTGTTTTTT
TRBJ1-1 - TRBV27 - CASIGQMNTEAFF TGTGCCAGCATCGGACAGATGAACACTGAAGCTTTCTTT
TRBJ1-2 - TRBV4-3 TRBD1 CASSQGTGYGYTF TGCGCCAGCAGCCAAGGGACAGGCTATGGCTACACCTTC
TRBJ2-3 - TRBV6-2/TRBV6-3 TRBD2 CASSSGTSGRLDTQYF TGTGCCAGCAGTTCGGGGACTAGCGGGAGATTAGATACGCAGTATTTT
TRBJ1-6 once TRBV7-2 - CASSDQANSPLHF TGTGCCAGCAGCGACCAGGCCAATTCACCCCTCCACTTT
TRBJ1-1 - TRBV7-9 TRBD1 CASSRVPDRTEAFF TGTGCCAGCAGCCGCGTACCGGACAGGACTGAAGCTTTCTTT
TRBJ2-2 - TRBV5-1 - CASSLQGGDTGELFF TGCGCCAGCAGCTTACAGGGTGGGGACACCGGGGAGCTGTTTTTT
TRBJ2-7 - TRBV29-1 - CSVVQGEGYEQYF TGCAGCGTTGTACAGGGGGAGGGGTACGAGCAGTACTTC
TRBJ1-3 - TRBV5-1 - CASSEETGLGNTIYF TGCGCCAGCAGCGAAGAAACAGGGTTAGGAAACACCATATATTTT
TRBJ2-7 once TRBV2 TRBD1 CARGGPGTGNHEQYF TGTGCCAGGGGGGGGCCCGGGACAGGGAACCACGAGCAGTACTTC
TRBJ1-6 - TRBV4-2 - CASSQALDRRVLSNSPLHF TGTGCCAGCAGCCAAGCCTTGGACAGAAGAGTTCTGTCTAATTCACCCCTCCACTTT
TRBJ1-2 - TRBV18 TRBD1 CASSPNVLRTGLLNGYTF TGTGCCAGCTCACCAAATGTCCTGAGGACAGGGCTTTTGAATGGCTACACCTTC
TRBJ2-1 - TRBV4-1 TRBD1 CASSLDRGEHNEQFF TGCGCCAGCAGCCTTGACAGGGGAGAACACAATGAGCAGTTCTTC
TRBJ2-3 - TRBV11-2 - CASSPGIVPDTQYF TGTGCCAGCAGCCCCGGGATAGTCCCTGATACGCAGTATTTT